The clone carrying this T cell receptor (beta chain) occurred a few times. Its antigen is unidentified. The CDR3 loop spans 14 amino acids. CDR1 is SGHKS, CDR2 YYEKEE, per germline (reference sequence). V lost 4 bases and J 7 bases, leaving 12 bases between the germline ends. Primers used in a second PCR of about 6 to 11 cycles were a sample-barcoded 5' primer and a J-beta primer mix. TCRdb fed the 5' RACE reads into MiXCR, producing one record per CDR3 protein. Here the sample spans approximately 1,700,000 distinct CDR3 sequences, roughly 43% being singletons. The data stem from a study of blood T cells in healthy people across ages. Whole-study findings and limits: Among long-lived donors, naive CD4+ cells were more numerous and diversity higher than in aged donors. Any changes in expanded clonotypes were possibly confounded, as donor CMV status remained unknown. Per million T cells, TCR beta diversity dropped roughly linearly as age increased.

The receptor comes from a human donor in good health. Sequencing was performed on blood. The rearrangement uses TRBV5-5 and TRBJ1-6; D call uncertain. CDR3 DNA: TGTGCCAGCAGCCACAATACGGGAAATTCACCCCTCCACTTT. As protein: CASSHNTGNSPLHF.